This TCR beta chain stems from a study of CD8+CD57+ T cells in acquired aplastic anemia. Sequenced patients had shown CD8+CD57+ cell expansion by flow cytometry. The patients, all of them, had severe acquired aplastic anemia. Profiles of TCR beta VDJ and CDR3 were generated from a genomic DNA template. Each CDR3 protein gets one entry after TCRdb re-called the reads with MiXCR. The sample has 75,000 to 80,000 distinct CDR3 sequences; under 80% are singletons. The CDR3 is 15 residues long. Trimming left V 4 bases short and J 13 bases short, with 21 bases between. Germline-derived CDR1 and CDR2 are SGHNT and YYREEE (reference sequence).

The specimen sequenced was sorted CD4+, CD8+, or CD8+CD57+ T cells (not recorded which) from PBMCs. The TCR comes from a human donor with aplastic anemia. The V call is TRBV5-4, the J call TRBJ1-6, with D maybe TRBD1 (6 bases). CDR3 coding DNA: TGTGCCAGCAGCCCCGGACAGTACCCAGACGGGCCCCTCCACTTT. Encoded protein: CASSPGQYPDGPLHF.